The present TCR beta chain was sequenced within a study of cytomegalovirus exposure and HLA in healthy donors. Comment on this clone: Its matching antigen is unknown.

The CDR3 is 15 amino acids. The V gene's germline CDR1 is PRHDT and CDR2 FYEKMQ (reference sequence). With V trimmed by 5 bases and J by 4 bases, 6 bases remained unmatched. The PCR contained 60 Vbeta and 13 Jbeta primers. Clones were sequenced by immunoSEQ multiplex PCR, and TCRdb holds only the in-frame ones, with some missing. Among 110,000 or so clones listed, 82% were seen once. Study-level results: In all likelihood, a cluster of highly shared sequence variants was a sequencing artifact.

This chain uses TRBV13 with TRBJ1-2; the match to TRBD1 covers 11 bases. The sample consisted of PBMCs. The receptor was isolated from a woman aged 18-35 years in good health and CMV-seronegative. The CDR3 DNA follows: TGTGCCAGCAGCCCCAGGGACAGGGGGATCTATGGCTACACCTTC. Translation gives CASSPRDRGIYGYTF.